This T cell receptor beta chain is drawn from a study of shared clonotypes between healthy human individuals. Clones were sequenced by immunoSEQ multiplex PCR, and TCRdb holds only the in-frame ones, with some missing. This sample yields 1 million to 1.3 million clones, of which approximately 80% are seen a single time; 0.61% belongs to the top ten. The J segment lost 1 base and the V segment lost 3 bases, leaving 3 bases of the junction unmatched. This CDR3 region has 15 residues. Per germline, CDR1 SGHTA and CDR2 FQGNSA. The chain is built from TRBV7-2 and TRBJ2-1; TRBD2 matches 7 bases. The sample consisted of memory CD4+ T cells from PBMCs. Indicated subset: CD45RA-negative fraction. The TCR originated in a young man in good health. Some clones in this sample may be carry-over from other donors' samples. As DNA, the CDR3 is TGTGCCAGCAGCTTTCTCGGGGGGTCCTACAATGAGCAGTTCTTC. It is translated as CASSFLGGSYNEQFF. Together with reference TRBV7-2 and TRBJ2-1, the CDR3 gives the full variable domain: GAGVSQSPSNKVTEKGKDVELRCDPISGHTALYWYRQSLGQGLEFLIYFQGNSAPDKSGLPSDRFSAERTGGSVSTLTIQRTQQEDSAVYLCASSFLGGSYNEQFFGPGTRLTVL.